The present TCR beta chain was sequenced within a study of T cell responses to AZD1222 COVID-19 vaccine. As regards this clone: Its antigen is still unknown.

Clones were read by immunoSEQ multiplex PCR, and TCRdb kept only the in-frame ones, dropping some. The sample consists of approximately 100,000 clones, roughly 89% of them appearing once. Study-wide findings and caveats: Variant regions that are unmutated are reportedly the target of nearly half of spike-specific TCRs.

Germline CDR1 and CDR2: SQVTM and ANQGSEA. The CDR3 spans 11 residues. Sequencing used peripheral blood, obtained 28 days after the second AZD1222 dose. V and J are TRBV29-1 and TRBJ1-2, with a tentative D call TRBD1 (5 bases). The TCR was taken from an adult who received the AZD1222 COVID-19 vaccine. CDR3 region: CGGHLNYGYTF. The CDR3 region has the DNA TGCGGTGGACATCTAAACTATGGCTACACCTTC.